This T cell receptor beta chain was observed in a study of Ad26.COV2.S vaccination and SARS-CoV-2 variants. The sample's treatment: approximately 18 received Ad26.COV2.S at low or high dose, single or two shots; several received placebo; per-sample allocation not given. The samples date from day 63 after the first vaccine or placebo injection. Here immunoSEQ multiplex PCR was the method, and the copy in TCRdb shows in-frame clones only, minus some. The sample holds about 420,000 clones; roughly 90% are singletons and the top ten take around 3.6%. The germline gives CDR1 MNHEY, CDR2 SVGEGT. Trimming took 0 bases from V and 10 from J; bases not matched to a gene: 6. The CDR3 consists of 16 residues.

The rearrangement links TRBV6-2 or TRBV6-3 to TRBJ2-1; TRBD2 agrees at 13 bases. This sequence was found in a person aged 18 to 65 who received the Ad26.COV2.S COVID-19 vaccine or a placebo. Sequenced material: peripheral blood, taken in a trial of Ad26.COV2.S vaccine versus placebo. The CDR3 loop reads CASSYSPGLAGTEQFF. CDR3 bases: TGTGCCAGCAGTTACTCGCCGGGACTAGCGGGAACGGAGCAGTTCTTC.